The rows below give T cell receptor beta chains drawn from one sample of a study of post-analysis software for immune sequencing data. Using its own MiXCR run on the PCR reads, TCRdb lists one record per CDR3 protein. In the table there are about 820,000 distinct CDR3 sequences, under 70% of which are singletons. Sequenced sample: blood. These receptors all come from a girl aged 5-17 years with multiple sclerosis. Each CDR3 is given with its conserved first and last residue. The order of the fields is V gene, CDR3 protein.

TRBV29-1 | CSVEKRTDRMETQYF
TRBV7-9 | CASSFPTSGRAYEQYF
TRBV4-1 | CASSPTVLTSEQYF
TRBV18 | CASSPFQGRQPQHF
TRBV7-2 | CASSKNNLPTNYGYTF
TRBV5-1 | CASSLVSGGRQPQHF
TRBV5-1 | CASSLGGAYNEQFF
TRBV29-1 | CSVERDRYNYGYTF
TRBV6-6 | CASTGGVFGTGWTEAFF
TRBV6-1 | CASSSKGRGTEAFF
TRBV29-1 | CSATGNNEQFF
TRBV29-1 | CSVARGQAASEQYF
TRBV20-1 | CSATSGSLSSEQYF
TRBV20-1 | CSVKTGRMNTEAFF
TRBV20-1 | CSASFGVGQVNTEAFF
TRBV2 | CASSERLREFETQYF
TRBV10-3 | CANRDGYYGYTF
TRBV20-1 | CSAGFGEQYF
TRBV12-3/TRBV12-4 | CASSSLQGGDYEQYF
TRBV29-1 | CSADYEQFF
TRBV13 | CASSLVGTSGRSAYTDTQYF
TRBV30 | CAWSGGQGGSPLHF
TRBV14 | CASSQVGGQGAYEQYF
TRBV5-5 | CASSFTRSANEKLFF
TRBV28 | CASSLGGTRTSEQYF
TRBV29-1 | CSVMGQGPYGYTF
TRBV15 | CATSTDRGRRDIQYF
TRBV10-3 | CAIFSGGYNEQFF
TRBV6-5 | CASSYGRTYGYTF
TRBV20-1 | CSAFGAGTSGGSYEQYF
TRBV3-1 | CASSQDVAGGGSDTQYF
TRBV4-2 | CASSQYPGTGGIRTDTGELFF
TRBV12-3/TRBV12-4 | CASSFKSYEQYF
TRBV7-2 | CASSLAGTANGYTF
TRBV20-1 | CSATRDLAYEQYF
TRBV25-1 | CASRGSGTGELFF
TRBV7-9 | CASSLDTTDTQYF
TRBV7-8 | CASSLGRLSSYEQYF
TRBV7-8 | CASSLVREPYNEQFF
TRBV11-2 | CASSLEAYNEQFF
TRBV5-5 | CASSSTGGTYGYTF
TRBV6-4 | CASSETTHNEQFF
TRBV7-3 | CASSLEGLGLNDTGELFF
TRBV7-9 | CASSPDTQFNYGYTF
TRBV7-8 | CASSLDRGPSNQPQHF
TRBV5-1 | CASSSLGDTYSYEQYF
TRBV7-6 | CASSPTLGGTQYF
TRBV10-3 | CAISDRDRDRSHGYTF
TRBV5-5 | CASSRGTVNTEAFF